These 3 T cell receptor beta chains were all obtained from the same sample, sequenced in a study of blood T cell repertoires in COVID-19. Libraries were prepared by immunoSEQ multiplex PCR; TCRdb keeps only in-frame clonotypes and omits some of them. Seen here are 190,000 or so clones, roughly four fifths observed once, and the top ten hold roughly 12%. The sample taken for sequencing was PBMCs or T cells enriched from blood (not recorded which). These TCRs come from a man aged 40-55 years who had recovered from COVID-19.

This sequence joins TRBV5-1 and TRBJ2-3; 9 bases line up with TRBD2. Trimming cost V 5 bases and J 5 bases; bases outside gene matches: 12. CDR1 and CDR2 from the germline V gene are SGHRS and YFSETQ. This CDR3 comprises 16 residues. The CDR3 spells CASSLGASGKLDTQYF. The CDR3 bases are TGCGCCAGCAGTCTGGGAGCTAGCGGGAAATTAGATACGCAGTATTTT.

This sequence joins TRBV28 and TRBJ2-5; tentatively, D is TRBD2 (6 bases). This CDR3 contains 14 residues. Germline CDR1 is MDHEN and CDR2 is SYDVKM. The V gene lost 5 bases and the J gene lost 2 bases, with 12 bases spanning the gap. CDR3 DNA: TGTGCCAGCAGTCATGGGACTGAACAAGAGACCCAGTACTTC. It codes for CASSHGTEQETQYF.

The V call is TRBV2, the J call TRBJ1-5; 9 bases fit TRBD1. Trimming cost V 6 bases and J 2 bases; bases outside gene matches: 8. CDR1 is SNHLY, CDR2 FYNNEI, per germline. This CDR3 comprises 16 residues. The CDR3: CASSEQGAVGNQPQHF. The CDR3 nucleotides read TGTGCCAGCAGCGAACAGGGGGCCGTAGGCAATCAGCCCCAGCATTTT.